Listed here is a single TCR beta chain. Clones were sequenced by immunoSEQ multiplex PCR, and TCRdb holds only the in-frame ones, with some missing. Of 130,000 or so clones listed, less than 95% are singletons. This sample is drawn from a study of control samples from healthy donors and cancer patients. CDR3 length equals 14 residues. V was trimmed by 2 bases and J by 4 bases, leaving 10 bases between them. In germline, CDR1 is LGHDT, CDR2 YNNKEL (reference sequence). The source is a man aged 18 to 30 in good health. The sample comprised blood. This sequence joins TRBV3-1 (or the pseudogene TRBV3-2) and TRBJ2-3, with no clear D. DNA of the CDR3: TGTGCCAGCAGCCAAATGGTCCATCCAGATACGCAGTATTTT. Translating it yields CASSQMVHPDTQYF.